The 14 T cell receptor beta chains given below trace back to one sample, sequenced in a study of patients and donors after allogeneic stem cell transplantation. TCRdb reprocessed the RT-PCR reads via MiXCR and lists one record per CDR3 protein. In the table there are about 960,000 distinct CDR3 sequences, roughly 18% of which are singletons. Sequencing used blood, either unsorted or a sorted T cell fraction (not recorded which). Receptor source: a human donor who was either an allogeneic HSCT recipient or a stem cell or donor lymphocyte infusion donor (not recorded which). It is not recorded whose cells these are; they may come from a transplant donor.

This clonotype occurred many times. The rearrangement joins TRBV11-2 to TRBJ2-2; D gene ambiguous. The CDR3 spans 14 residues. The V gene lost 5 bases and the J gene lost 4 bases, with 11 bases spanning the gap. CDR1 SGHAT and CDR2 FQNNGV come from the germline V gene. The CDR3 coding sequence is TGTGCCAGCAGCACTATACCCGGCACCGGGGAGCTGTTTTTT. Its protein is CASSTIPGTGELFF.

In this sample, this clonotype turned up many times. The rearrangement links TRBV4-3 to TRBJ2-5; maybe TRBD1 (5 bases). CDR3 length equals 15 residues. V was cut by 0 bases and J by 2 bases, with 10 bases left in between. CDR1 LGHNA and CDR2 YSLEER come from the germline V gene. The CDR3 DNA sequence: TGCGCCAGCAGCCAAGATCTGTCAGGGCAAGAGACCCAGTACTTC. It is translated as CASSQDLSGQETQYF.

This clonotype came up many times. The chain employs TRBV12-3 or TRBV12-4 and TRBJ2-7, with D unresolved. V was pared by 6 bases and J by 2 bases, with 8 bases between. This CDR3 comprises 12 residues. As DNA, the CDR3 is TGTGCCAGCAGCCCAGGCCCCTACGAGCAGTACTTC. Its protein is CASSPGPYEQYF.

A few counts support this clonotype. The chain uses TRBV4-1 and TRBJ2-7; TRBD2 is a possible D gene (7 bases). Germline CDR1 is MGHRA and CDR2 is YSYEKL. Trimming stripped 3 bases from V and 3 bases from J, with 18 bases between. The CDR3 runs to 16 residues. CDR3 residues: CASSQGGVGGDYEQYF. In nucleotides, the CDR3 is TGCGCCAGCAGCCAGGGGGGAGTAGGGGGGGACTACGAGCAGTACTTC.

This clonotype was seen a handful of times. The chain has TRBV3-1 and TRBJ1-5; 8 bases fit TRBD1. The CDR3 extends over 14 amino acids. Germline V lookup: CDR1 LGHDT, CDR2 YNNKEL (reference sequence). Losses at the gene ends were 6 bases for V and 7 bases for J; bases not matched to a gene: 8. This CDR3 is CASSHGQGRQPQHF. DNA of the CDR3: TGTGCCAGCAGTCATGGACAGGGACGACAGCCCCAGCATTTT.

The chain links TRBV11-2 to TRBJ1-4; D uncertain. This CDR3 region has 18 residues. The germline V and J ends were trimmed by 5 bases and 0 bases, with 19 bases remaining between them. Germline-derived CDR1 and CDR2 are SGHAT and FQNNGV. CDR3 DNA sequence: TGTGCCAGCAGCCCCGCCTTTGTCAGACAAGCAACTAATGAAAAACTGTTTTTT. The encoded protein is CASSPAFVRQATNEKLFF.

The CDR3 nucleotides are TGTGCCAGCAGCAAGTTTGCAGGGGTGGAGACCCAGTACTTC. This gives the protein CASSKFAGVETQYF. This chain links TRBV21-1 with TRBJ2-5; the DNA was not used to check the table's D call, TRBD1. TRBV21-1 is annotated as a pseudogene. This CDR3 contains 14 residues.

This clonotype was found a few times. The chain combines TRBV11-2 with TRBJ1-2; maybe TRBD1 (5 bases). Germline V gene data show CDR1 as SGHAT and CDR2 as FQNNGV. V lost 3 bases, J lost 3 bases, and 11 bases lay in between. The CDR3 consists of 14 residues. CDR3 DNA: TGTGCCAGCAGCTTCTCCGGGACCGACTATGGCTACACCTTC. It is translated as CASSFSGTDYGYTF.

In this sample, this clonotype turned up many times. The chain has TRBV20-1 and TRBJ2-2; TRBD2 matches 11 bases. The CDR3 has 14 amino acids. Germline lookup yields CDR1 DFQATT and CDR2 SNEGSKA (reference sequence). V was clipped by 3 bases and J by 4 bases; unmatched bases: 1. The CDR3 DNA reads as TGCAGTGCTAGTAGCGGGAGGGGCACCGGGGAGCTGTTTTTT. The encoded protein is CSASSGRGTGELFF.

The chain links TRBV7-9 to TRBJ2-7; D is perhaps TRBD1 (5 bases). This CDR3 contains 13 residues. In germline, CDR1 is SEHNR, CDR2 FQNEAQ (reference sequence). V lost 0 bases and J lost 5, with 8 bases in between. CDR3: CASSLAGRDEQYF. CDR3 nucleotides: TGTGCCAGCAGCTTAGCAGGCAGGGACGAGCAGTACTTC.

The chain combines TRBV20-1 with TRBJ2-1; tentatively, D is TRBD2 (5 bases). Trimming pared 1 base from V and 3 bases from J, leaving 19 bases between. The CDR3 is 17 residues long. CDR1 is DFQATT, CDR2 SNEGSKA, per germline (reference sequence). CDR3 coding DNA: TGCAGTGCTAGAGTACGGTCAACTAGAATAGACTACAATGAGCAGTTCTTC. The encoded protein is CSARVRSTRIDYNEQFF.

The chain uses TRBV29-1 and TRBJ1-6, with D perhaps matching TRBD1 (6 bases). V gave up 6 bases and J gave up 8 bases, with 14 bases separating them. The germline gives CDR1 SQVTM, CDR2 ANQGSEA. The CDR3 is 13 amino acids. In DNA form, the CDR3 reads TGCAGCGTAAAACAGGGAGGGGATTCACCCCTCCACTTT. It translates to CSVKQGGDSPLHF.

CDR3 sequence: CASSPSSGNQPQHF. The DNA of the CDR3 is TGTGCCAGCTCACCATCTTCGGGGAATCAGCCCCAGCATTTT. The chain links TRBV18 to TRBJ1-5; D unclear. With 2 bases removed from V and 4 bases from J, the gap between germline ends came to 9 bases. This CDR3 has 14 residues. Germline loops: CDR1 KGHSH, CDR2 LQKENI.

In its sample, this clonotype was seen a few times. CDR3 nucleotide sequence: TGCAGTGCTAAAACGGACAGGGGGTCATTCAATGAGCAGTTCTTC. Its protein product is CSAKTDRGSFNEQFF. The chain combines TRBV20-1 with TRBJ2-1; TRBD1 aligns across 10 bases. The ends lost 4 bases at V and 6 bases at J; junction bases unmatched: 9. The CDR3 is 15 amino acids. Germline loops: CDR1 DFQATT, CDR2 SNEGSKA (reference sequence).